One sample yielded the 5 T cell receptor beta chains listed below, sequenced in a study of response to subunit inactivated influenza vaccine. TCRdb re-derived calls from the RT-PCR reads in MiXCR, one entry per CDR3 protein. This table has hundreds of thousands of distinct CDR3 sequences, approximately 12% appearing once. Material: PBMCs from blood, obtained on the day of vaccination. Receptors were obtained from a man aged 45-65 years who received an inactivated influenza vaccine.

The V gene is TRBV19, the J gene TRBJ2-1; unclear D gene. The CDR3 has 14 amino acids. Trimming removed 3 bases from V and 6 bases from J, with 12 bases in between. The germline V gene encodes CDR1 LNHDA and CDR2 SQIVND (reference sequence). Here the CDR3 DNA reads TGTGCCAGTAGTATGTATCCGGGCCTCAATGAGCAGTTCTTC. Amino acids: CASSMYPGLNEQFF.

CDR3 in amino acids: CASRGGGYGNQPQHF. The CDR3 DNA is TGTGCCAGCAGAGGAGGAGGGTACGGCAATCAGCCCCAGCATTTT. The chain links TRBV6-2 or TRBV6-3 to TRBJ1-5; D remains ambiguous. The CDR3 is 15 residues long. V was clipped by 6 bases and J by 2 bases, with 14 bases between them. The V gene's germline CDR1 is MNHEY and CDR2 SVGEGT.

The chain links TRBV6-5 to TRBJ2-7; TRBD1 aligns across 8 bases. This CDR3 comprises 15 residues. V was pared by 2 bases and J by 2 bases, with 5 bases of the junction left unmatched. In germline, CDR1 is MNHEY, CDR2 SVGAGI. The CDR3 region has the DNA TGTGCCAGCAGTTACGCTAGGACAGGGACCTACGAGCAGTACTTC. This encodes CASSYARTGTYEQYF.

This rearrangement joins TRBV6-1 to TRBJ2-3; 13 bases agree with TRBD2. This CDR3 is built from 15 residues. V dropped 6 bases and J dropped 2; count of bases not matched to a gene: 2. Germline CDR1 is MNHNS and CDR2 is SASEGT. The CDR3 sequence is CASRTSGGTTDTQYF. The CDR3 DNA reads TGTGCCAGCAGGACTAGCGGGGGGACCACAGATACGCAGTATTTT.

The chain links TRBV7-2 to TRBJ2-7, with D perhaps matching TRBD2 (6 bases). V was clipped by 5 bases and J by 2 bases, with 22 bases between them. The CDR3 consists of 17 residues. Germline CDR1 is SGHTA and CDR2 is FQGNSA. Written as DNA, the CDR3 is TGTGCCAGCAGCCCCAACCTAGGGGAGGAGATACCCTACGAGCAGTACTTC. Encoded protein: CASSPNLGEEIPYEQYF.